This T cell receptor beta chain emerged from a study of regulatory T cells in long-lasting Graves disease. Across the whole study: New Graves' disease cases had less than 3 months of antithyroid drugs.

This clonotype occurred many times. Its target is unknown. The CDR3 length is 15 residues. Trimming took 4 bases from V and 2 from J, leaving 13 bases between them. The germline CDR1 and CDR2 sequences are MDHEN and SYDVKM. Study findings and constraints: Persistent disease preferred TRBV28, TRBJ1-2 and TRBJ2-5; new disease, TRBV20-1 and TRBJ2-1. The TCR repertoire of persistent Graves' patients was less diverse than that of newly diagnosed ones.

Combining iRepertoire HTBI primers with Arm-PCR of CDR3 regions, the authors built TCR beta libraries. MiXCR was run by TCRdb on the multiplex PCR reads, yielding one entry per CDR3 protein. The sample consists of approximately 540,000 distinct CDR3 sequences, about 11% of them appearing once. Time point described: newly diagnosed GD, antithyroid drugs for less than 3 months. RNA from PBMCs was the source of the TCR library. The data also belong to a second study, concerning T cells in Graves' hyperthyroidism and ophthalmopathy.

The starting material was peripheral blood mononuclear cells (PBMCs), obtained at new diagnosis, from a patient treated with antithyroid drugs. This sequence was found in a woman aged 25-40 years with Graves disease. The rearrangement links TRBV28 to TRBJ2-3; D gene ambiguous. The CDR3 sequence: CASSSAVPYTDTQYF. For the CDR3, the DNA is TGTGCCAGCAGTTCTGCGGTACCCTACACAGATACGCAGTATTTT. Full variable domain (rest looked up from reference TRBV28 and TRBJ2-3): DVKVTQSSRYLVKRTGEKVFLECVQDMDHENMFWYRQDPGLGLRLIYFSYDVKMKEKGDIPEGYSVSREKKERFSLILESASTNQTSMYLCASSSAVPYTDTQYFGPGTRLTVL.